This T cell receptor (beta chain) was retrieved from a study of CD8 T cells in Susac syndrome. Germline loops: CDR1 KGHSH, CDR2 LQKENI. Trimming removed 1 base from V and 2 bases from J, with 9 bases in between. This CDR3 is 14 amino acids long. This clonotype was observed once. The RNA input was about 0.5 to 1 ug, and it was reverse transcribed with random hexamers. Amplification of TCR beta CDR3 used immunoSEQ multiplex PCR across 54 Vbeta and 13 Jbeta. In TCRdb, the immunoSEQ multiplex PCR reads were re-called with MiXCR into one record per CDR3 protein. The sample includes 110,000 to 150,000 distinct CDR3 sequences, 90% to 97% of them seen just once.

V usage is TRBV18 and J usage is TRBJ2-7, with no clear D. The origin of this receptor is a human donor with Susac syndrome. Specimen: CD4+ T cells from PBMCs. Here the CDR3 reads CASSPRDRTYEQYF. In DNA, the CDR3 is TGTGCCAGCTCACCACGCGACCGAACCTACGAGCAGTACTTC.